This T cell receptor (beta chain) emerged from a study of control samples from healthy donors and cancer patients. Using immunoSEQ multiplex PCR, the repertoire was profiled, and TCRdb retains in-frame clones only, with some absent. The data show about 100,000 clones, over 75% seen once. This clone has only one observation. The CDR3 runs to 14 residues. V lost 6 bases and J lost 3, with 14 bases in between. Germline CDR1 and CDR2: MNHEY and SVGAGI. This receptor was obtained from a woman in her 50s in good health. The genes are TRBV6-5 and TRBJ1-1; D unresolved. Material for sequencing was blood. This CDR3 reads CASSQREGYTEAFF. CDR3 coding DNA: TGTGCCAGCAGCCAGAGGGAGGGATACACTGAAGCTTTCTTT.